This T cell receptor beta chain was sequenced in a study of T cells in Graves' hyperthyroidism and ophthalmopathy. About the study: Peripheral blood samples were taken at initial diagnosis, prior to any treatment. Broader study findings: Among thyroid clonotypes expanded above 0.001, most also appeared in blood.

Trimming pared 6 bases from V and 4 bases from J, leaving 18 bases between. This CDR3 is 15 amino acids long. CDR1 and CDR2 from the germline V gene are MNHEY and SVGEGT. Each 10 ml fresh peripheral blood draw supplied the PBMCs. Amplified TCR beta CDR3 regions derived from RNA transcripts. The TCR CDR3 was amplified in a first-round RT-PCR using the HTBI primer set. MiXCR, applied by TCRdb to the multiplex PCR reads, yields one record per CDR3 protein. The sample holds about 600,000 distinct CDR3 sequences, about 16% seen once. A few counts support this clonotype. The target antigen is unknown. Material for sequencing was blood. The V gene is TRBV6-2 or TRBV6-3, the J gene TRBJ1-1; D is unresolved. This receptor was taken from a woman aged 40-49 years with Graves' ophthalmopathy. In DNA, the CDR3 is TGTGCCAGCAGCCCCCACCGCCAGGCCGGCACTGAAGCTTTCTTT. This encodes CASSPHRQAGTEAFF.